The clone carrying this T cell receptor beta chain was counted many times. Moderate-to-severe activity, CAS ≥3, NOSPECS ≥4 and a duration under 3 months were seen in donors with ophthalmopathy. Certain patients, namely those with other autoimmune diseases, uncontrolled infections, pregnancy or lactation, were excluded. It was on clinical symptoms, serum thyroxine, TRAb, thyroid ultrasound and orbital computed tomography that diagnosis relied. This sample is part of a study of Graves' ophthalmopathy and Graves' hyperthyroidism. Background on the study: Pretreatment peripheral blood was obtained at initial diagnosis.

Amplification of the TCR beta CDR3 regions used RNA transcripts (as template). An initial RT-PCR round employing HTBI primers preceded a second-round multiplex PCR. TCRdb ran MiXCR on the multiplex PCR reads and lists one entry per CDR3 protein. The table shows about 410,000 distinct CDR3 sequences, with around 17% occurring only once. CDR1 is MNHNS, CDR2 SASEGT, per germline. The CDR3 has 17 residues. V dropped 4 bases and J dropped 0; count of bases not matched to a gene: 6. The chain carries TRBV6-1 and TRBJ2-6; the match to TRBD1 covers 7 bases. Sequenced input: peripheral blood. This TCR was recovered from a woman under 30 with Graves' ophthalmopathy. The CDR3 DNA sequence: TGTGCCAGCAGTGTCCGGGACAGCAGCTCTGGGGCCAACGTCCTGACTTTC. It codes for CASSVRDSSSGANVLTF.